This T cell receptor beta chain appears in the sequencing data of a study of regulatory T cells in long-lasting Graves disease (dated by TCRdb to 2020 to 2022). As for the study more broadly: Persistent Graves' disease was defined as antithyroid drug treatment for over 5 years with persistently positive TSH receptor autoantibodies. This study used TCR sequencing and RNA sequencing of peripheral blood to compare persistent Graves' disease patients against newly diagnosed Graves' disease patients. A total of around 33 samples underwent TCR sequencing, from roughly 13 patients with persistent Graves' disease and around 20 patients with newly diagnosed Graves' disease. The study was conducted in China and was registered as a clinical trial. Persistent Graves' disease patients in the clinical cohort had taken antithyroid drugs for 8 to 12 years on average. What the research found in general, with its limitations: Only the TCR beta chain was sequenced and analyzed. Persistent disease showed preferential use of TRBV28, TRBJ1-2 and TRBJ2-5, whereas newly diagnosed disease favored TRBV20-1 and TRBJ2-1. The authors noted that the small sample size was a limitation that may lower accuracy. A larger number of public clonotypes was shared among persistent patients (approximately 2,600) than among newly diagnosed patients (more than 850). Peripheral blood alone was examined, since thyroid tissue, which constituted the primary lesion, could not be accessed. Compared with newly diagnosed patients, patients with persistent Graves' disease had lower TCR Shannon entropy and fewer highly expanded clones, which suggests clonal expansion.

CDR1 and CDR2 are drawn from the germline V gene (reference sequence): DFQATT, SNEGSKA. V and J lose 1 base and 2 bases, and a span of 12 bases separates them. The CDR3 runs 14 amino acids, cysteine and phenylalanine included. The sequence is cut down to CDR3 DNA, 42 bases in frame from base 1. Taken with the paper, the label for time point translates to: persistent/refractory GD, antithyroid drugs over 5 years with positive TRAb. For both TCR sequencing and RNA sequencing, RNA was extracted from PBMCs in TRIzol. Graves' disease was diagnosed according to American Thyroid Association guidelines. Patients for the study were recruited at an endocrinology department in Xi'an, China. Each patient gave approximately 9.7 milliliters of peripheral blood, collected in an EDTA anticoagulant tube. Ficoll Paque Plus density gradient separation was used to isolate PBMCs, and no additional T cell sorting was done. An Agilent 2100 Bioanalyzer and agarose gel were used to check RNA quality, and a NanoDrop 2000 was used to measure RNA concentration.

This clonotype has more than one count but fewer than ten. The antigen this receptor binds is unknown. Qualities for individual bases were not recorded, and no much larger clone is one base off. To prepare the library, multiplex PCR was applied. The sample was run on an Illumina HiSeq 4000. CDR3 regions were amplified by Arm-PCR with iRepertoire HTBI primers to construct TCR beta libraries. Before sequencing, the PCR products underwent gel purification. Per the original workflow: Gene usage analysis of CDR3 amino acid clonotypes used the approximately 62 TRBV and around 13 TRBJ segments found across samples. COPE and FqMerger were used to merge the filtered high-quality paired reads into contigs. BLAST was used to align contigs to IMGT TRBV, TRBD and TRBJ reference genes, with CDR3 defined following IMGT. Any clonotype with a frequency above 0.1% was classified as a highly expanded clone. Shannon entropy served as the measure of repertoire diversity, while the Gini coefficient captured V-J evenness. Clonotypes shared by more than one individual were considered public. Using fastp trimming at Q25 and MiXCR clonotype assembly, TCRdb reanalyzed the public sequencing data and kept in-frame beta chains. Identical CDR3 proteins give one entry, which carries the most common genes and DNA. The V and J calls were not made by the authors but by TCRdb's processing. The sample has a few hundred thousand distinct CDR3 sequences on record, 20% to 25% of them singletons. The biggest ten clones account for approximately 53% of the sample.

Sequencing was performed on peripheral blood mononuclear cells (PBMCs), taken when the disease was refractory, from a patient treated with antithyroid drugs. The rearranged segments are TRBV20-1 and TRBJ2-7; there is no confident call for the D gene. This TCR was sampled from a female donor with Graves disease. The bases read TGCAGTGCTAGAGGCCAGACTGCAACCTACGAGCAGTACTTC. Translated, this gives CSARGQTATYEQYF.